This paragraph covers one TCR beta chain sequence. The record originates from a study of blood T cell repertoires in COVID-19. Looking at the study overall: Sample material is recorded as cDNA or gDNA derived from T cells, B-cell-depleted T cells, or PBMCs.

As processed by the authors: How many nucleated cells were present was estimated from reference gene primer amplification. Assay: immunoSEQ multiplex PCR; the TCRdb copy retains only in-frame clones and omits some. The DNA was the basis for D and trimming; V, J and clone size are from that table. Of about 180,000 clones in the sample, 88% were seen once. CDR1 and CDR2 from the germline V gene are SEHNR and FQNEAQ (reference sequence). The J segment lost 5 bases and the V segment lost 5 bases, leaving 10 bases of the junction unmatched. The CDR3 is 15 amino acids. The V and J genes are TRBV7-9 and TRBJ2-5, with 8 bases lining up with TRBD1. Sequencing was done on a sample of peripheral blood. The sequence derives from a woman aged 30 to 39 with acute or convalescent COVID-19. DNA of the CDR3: TGTGCCAGCAGCGTGACAGGGGTTCACGGGGAGACCCAGTACTTC. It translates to CASSVTGVHGETQYF.